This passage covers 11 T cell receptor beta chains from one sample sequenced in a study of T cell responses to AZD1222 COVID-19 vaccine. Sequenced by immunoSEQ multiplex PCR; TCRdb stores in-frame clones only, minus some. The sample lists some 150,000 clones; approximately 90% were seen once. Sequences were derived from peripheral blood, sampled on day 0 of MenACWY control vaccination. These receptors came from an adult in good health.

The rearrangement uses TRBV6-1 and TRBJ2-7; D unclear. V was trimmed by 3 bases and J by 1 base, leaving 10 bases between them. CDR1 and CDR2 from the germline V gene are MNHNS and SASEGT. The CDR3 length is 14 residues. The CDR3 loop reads CASSEGWGSYEQYF. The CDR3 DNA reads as TGTGCCAGCAGTGAGGGATGGGGATCCTACGAGCAGTACTTC.

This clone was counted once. CDR3 DNA sequence: TGTGCCAGTAGTAGCGGCCCTACGGGGTACGAGCAGTACTTC. It yields the protein CASSSGPTGYEQYF. The chain uses TRBV19 and TRBJ2-7, with a weak D call TRBD2 (5 bases). CDR1 and CDR2 (germline): LNHDA, SQIVND (reference sequence). Trimming stripped 4 bases from V and 4 bases from J, with 14 bases between. The CDR3 contains 14 residues.

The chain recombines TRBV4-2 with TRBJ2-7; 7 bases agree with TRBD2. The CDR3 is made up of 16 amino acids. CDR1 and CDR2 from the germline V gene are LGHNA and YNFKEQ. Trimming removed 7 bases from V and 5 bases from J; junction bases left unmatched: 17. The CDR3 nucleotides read TGTGCCAGCAACCGGGTGGCGGGAGATGTAGTGAACGAGCAGTACTTC. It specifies CASNRVAGDVVNEQYF.

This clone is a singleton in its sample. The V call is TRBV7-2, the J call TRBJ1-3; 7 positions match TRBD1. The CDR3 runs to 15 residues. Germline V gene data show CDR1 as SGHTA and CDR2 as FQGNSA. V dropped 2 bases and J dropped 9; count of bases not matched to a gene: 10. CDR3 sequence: CASSLSQGGRGTIYF. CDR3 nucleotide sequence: TGTGCCAGCAGCTTAAGTCAGGGGGGCCGAGGCACCATATATTTT. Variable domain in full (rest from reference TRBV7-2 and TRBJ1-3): GAGVSQSPSNKVTEKGKDVELRCDPISGHTALYWYRQSLGQGLEFLIYFQGNSAPDKSGLPSDRFSAERTGGSVSTLTIQRTQQEDSAVYLCASSLSQGGRGTIYFGEGSWLTVV.

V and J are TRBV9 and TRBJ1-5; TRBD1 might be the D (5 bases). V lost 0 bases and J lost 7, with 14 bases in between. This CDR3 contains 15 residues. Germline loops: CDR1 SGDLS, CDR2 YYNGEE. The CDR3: CASSVGAGGGQPQHF. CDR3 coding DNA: TGTGCCAGCAGCGTAGGGGCGGGGGGTGGACAGCCCCAGCATTTT.

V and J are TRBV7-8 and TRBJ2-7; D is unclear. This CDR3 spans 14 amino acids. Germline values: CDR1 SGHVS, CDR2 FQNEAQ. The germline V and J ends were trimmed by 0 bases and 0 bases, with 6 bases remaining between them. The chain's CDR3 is CASSLASNSYEQYF. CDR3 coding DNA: TGTGCCAGCAGCTTAGCGTCTAACTCCTACGAGCAGTACTTC.

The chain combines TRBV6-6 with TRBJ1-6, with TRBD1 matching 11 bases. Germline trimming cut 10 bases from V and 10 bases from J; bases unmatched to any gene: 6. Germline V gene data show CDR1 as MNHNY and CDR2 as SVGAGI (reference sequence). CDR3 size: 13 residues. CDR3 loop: CATGTGGASPLHF. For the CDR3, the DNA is TGTGCCACCGGGACAGGGGGTGCCTCACCCCTCCACTTT.

The CDR3 loop reads CASSLSPGHNEQFF. CDR3 nucleotides: TGTGCCAGCAGCTTATCACCCGGGCACAATGAGCAGTTCTTC. V gene TRBV7-3 combines with J gene TRBJ2-1; the D is unclear. The CDR3 totals 14 residues. From germline, CDR1 is SGHTA and CDR2 FQGTGA. Trimming removed 2 bases from V and 5 bases from J, with 10 bases in between.

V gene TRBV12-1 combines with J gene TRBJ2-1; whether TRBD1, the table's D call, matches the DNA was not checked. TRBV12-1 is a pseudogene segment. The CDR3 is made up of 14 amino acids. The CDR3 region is CASSFDGRPHEQFF. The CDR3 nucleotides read TGTGCCAGCAGCTTTGATGGCAGGCCCCATGAGCAGTTCTTC.

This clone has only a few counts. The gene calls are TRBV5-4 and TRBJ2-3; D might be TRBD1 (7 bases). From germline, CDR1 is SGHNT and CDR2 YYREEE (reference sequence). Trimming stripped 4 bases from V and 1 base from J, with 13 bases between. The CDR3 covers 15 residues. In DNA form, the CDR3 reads TGTGCCAGCAGCCTGCAGGGGGGAGGCACAGATACGCAGTATTTT. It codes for CASSLQGGGTDTQYF.

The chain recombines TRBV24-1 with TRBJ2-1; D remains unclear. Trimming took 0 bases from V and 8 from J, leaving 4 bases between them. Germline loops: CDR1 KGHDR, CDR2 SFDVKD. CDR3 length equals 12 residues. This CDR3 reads CATSDLEDEQFF. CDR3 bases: TGTGCCACCAGTGATTTGGAGGATGAGCAGTTCTTC.